This T cell receptor (beta chain) was captured in a study of blood T cell repertoires in COVID-19. Germline CDR1 SGHVS, CDR2 FQNEAQ. The CDR3 runs 17 residues. The ends lost 1 base at V and 0 bases at J; junction bases unmatched: 6. Method: immunoSEQ multiplex PCR; TCRdb's copy keeps in-frame clones and lacks some. The table lists 200,000 or so clones, roughly four fifths of them singletons. Sequencing used peripheral blood. The chain recombines TRBV7-8 with TRBJ2-1, with 7 bases matching TRBD2. The sequence came from a human donor with acute or convalescent COVID-19. The donor label of this sample is uncertain. CDR3: CASSLVGGKSSYNEQFF. DNA of the CDR3: TGTGCCAGCAGCTTAGTGGGAGGGAAGAGCTCCTACAATGAGCAGTTCTTC.